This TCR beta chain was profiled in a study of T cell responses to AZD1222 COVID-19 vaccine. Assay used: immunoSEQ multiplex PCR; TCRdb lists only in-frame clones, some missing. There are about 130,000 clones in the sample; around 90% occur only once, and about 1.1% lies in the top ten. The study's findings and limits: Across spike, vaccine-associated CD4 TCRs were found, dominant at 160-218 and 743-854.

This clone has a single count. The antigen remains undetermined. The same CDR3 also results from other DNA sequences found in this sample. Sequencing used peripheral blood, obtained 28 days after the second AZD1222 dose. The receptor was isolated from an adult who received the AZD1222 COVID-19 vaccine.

The CDR3: CASSFGPEETQYF. In DNA form, the CDR3 reads TGCGCCAGCAGCTTTGGACCCGAAGAGACCCAGTACTTC. The V gene is TRBV5-1, the J gene TRBJ2-5; D remains unclear. CDR1 is SGHRS, CDR2 YFSETQ, per germline. The CDR3 covers 13 residues. V was pared by 2 bases and J by 3 bases, with 8 bases between.